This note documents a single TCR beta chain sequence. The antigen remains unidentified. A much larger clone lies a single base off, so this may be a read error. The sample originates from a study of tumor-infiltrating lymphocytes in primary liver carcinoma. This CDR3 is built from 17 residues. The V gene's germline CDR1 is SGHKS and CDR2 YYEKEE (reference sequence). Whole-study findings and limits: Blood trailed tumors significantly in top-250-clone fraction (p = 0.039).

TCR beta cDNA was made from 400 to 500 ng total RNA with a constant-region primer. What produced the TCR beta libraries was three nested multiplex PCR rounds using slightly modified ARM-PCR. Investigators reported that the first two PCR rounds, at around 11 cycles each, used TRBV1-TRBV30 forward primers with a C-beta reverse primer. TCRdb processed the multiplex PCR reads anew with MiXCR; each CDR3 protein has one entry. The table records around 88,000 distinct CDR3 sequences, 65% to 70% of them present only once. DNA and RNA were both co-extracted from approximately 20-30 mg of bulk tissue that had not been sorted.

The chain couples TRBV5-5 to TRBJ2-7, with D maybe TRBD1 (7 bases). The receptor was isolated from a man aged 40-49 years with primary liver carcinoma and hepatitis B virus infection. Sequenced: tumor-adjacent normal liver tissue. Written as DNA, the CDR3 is TGTGCCAGCAGCTTCAGGGTCGGGGGACAGAGCTCCCACGAGCAGTACTTC. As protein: CASSFRVGGQSSHEQYF. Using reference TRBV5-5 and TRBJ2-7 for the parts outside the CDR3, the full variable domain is DAGVTQSPTHLIKTRGQQVTLRCSPISGHKSVSWYQQVLGQGPQFIFQYYEKEERGRGNFPDRFSARQFPNYSSELNVNALLLGDSALYLCASSFRVGGQSSHEQYFGPGTRLTVT.